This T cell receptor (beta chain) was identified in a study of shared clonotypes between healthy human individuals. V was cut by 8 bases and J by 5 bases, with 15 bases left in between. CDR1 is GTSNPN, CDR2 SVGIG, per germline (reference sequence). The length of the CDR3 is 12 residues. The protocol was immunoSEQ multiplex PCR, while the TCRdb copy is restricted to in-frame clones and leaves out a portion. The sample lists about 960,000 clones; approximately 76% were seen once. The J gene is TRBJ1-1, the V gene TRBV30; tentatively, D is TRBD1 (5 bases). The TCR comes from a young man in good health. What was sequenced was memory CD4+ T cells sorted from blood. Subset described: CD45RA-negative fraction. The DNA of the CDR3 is TGTGCCGGGCTTCGGGGGGGGACTGAAGCTTTCTTT. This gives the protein CAGLRGGTEAFF.